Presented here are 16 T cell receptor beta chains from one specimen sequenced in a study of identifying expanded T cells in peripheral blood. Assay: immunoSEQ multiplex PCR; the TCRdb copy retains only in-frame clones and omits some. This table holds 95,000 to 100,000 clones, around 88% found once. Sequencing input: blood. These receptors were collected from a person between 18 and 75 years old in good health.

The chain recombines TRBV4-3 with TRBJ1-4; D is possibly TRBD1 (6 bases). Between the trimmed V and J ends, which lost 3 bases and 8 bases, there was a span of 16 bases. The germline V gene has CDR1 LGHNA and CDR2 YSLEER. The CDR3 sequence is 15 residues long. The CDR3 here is CASSQRTGYGEKLFF. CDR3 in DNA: TGCGCCAGCAGCCAGCGAACAGGGTACGGGGAAAAACTGTTTTTT.

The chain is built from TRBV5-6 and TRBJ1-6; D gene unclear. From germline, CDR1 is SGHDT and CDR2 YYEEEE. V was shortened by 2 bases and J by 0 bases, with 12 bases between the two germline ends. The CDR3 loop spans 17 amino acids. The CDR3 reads CASSFGPLGSYNSPLHF. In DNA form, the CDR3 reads TGTGCCAGCAGCTTTGGACCCCTCGGCTCCTATAATTCACCCCTCCACTTT.

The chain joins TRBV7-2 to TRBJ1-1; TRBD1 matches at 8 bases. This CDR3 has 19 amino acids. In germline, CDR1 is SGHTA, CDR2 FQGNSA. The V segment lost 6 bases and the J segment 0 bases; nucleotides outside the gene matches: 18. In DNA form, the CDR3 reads TGTGCCAGCAGTAACAGGGGGGCAGGCCAAGGGGCGATGAACACTGAAGCTTTCTTT. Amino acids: CASSNRGAGQGAMNTEAFF.

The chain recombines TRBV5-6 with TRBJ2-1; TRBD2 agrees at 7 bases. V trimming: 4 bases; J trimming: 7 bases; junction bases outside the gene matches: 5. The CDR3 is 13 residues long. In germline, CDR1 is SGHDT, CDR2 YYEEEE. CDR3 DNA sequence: TGTGCCAGCAGCGACGGGACTAATAATGAGCAGTTCTTC. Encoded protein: CASSDGTNNEQFF.

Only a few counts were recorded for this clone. The CDR3 DNA reads TGTGCCAGTCATCGACGGGGCGGCGGGGAGCTGTTTTTT. Translating it yields CASHRRGGGELFF. The J gene is TRBJ2-2, the V gene TRBV2, with D perhaps given as TRBD1 or TRBD2 (5 bases each). There are 13 residues in the CDR3. Germline assignment: CDR1 SNHLY and CDR2 FYNNEI. Trimming removed 9 bases at V and 7 bases at J, with 15 bases between.

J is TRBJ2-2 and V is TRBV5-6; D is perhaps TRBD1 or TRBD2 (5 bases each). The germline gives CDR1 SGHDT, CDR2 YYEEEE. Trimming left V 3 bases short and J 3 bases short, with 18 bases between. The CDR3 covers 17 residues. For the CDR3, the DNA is TGTGCCAGCAGCTCCCGGGACCTAAAGAGTTACACCGGGGAGCTGTTTTTT. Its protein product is CASSSRDLKSYTGELFF.

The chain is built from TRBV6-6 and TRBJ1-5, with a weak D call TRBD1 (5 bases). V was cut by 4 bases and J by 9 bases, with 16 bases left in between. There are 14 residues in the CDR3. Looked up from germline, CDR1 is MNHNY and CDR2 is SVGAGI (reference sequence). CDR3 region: CASSSGTAVRPQHF. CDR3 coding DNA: TGTGCCAGCAGTTCCGGGACGGCGGTTCGGCCCCAGCATTTT.

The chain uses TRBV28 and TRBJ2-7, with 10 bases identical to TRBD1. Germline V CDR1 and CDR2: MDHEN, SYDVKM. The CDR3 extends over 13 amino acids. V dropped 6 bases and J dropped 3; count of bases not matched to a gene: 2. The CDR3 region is CASRGTGVYEQYF. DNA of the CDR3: TGTGCCAGCAGGGGGACAGGGGTCTACGAGCAGTACTTC.

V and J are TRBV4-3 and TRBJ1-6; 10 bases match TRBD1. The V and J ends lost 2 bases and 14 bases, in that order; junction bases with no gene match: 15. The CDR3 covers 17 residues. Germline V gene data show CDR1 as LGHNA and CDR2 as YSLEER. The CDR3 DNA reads TGCGCCAGCAGCCAATATAACGGTCCCGGGACAGGGGAAGCCCTCCACTTT. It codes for CASSQYNGPGTGEALHF.

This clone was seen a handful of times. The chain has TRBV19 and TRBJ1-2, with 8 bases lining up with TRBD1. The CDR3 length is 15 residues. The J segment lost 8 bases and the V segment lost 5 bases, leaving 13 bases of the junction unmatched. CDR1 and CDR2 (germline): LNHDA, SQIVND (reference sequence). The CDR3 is CASSDHQGARGGYTF. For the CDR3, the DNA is TGTGCCAGTAGTGACCATCAGGGGGCGAGAGGCGGCTACACCTTC.

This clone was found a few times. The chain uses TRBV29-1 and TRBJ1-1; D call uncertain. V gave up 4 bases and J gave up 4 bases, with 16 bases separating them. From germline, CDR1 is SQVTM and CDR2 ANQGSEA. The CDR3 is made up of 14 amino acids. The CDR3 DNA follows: TGCAGCGTTGGGATTAGGTCAGCTTTCACTGAAGCTTTCTTT. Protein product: CSVGIRSAFTEAFF. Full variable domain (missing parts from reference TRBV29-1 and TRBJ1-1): SAVISQKPSRDICQRGTSLTIQCQVDSQVTMMFWYRQQPGQSLTLIATANQGSEATYESGFVIDKFPISRPNLTFSTLTVSNMSPEDSSIYLCSVGIRSAFTEAFFGQGTRLTVV.

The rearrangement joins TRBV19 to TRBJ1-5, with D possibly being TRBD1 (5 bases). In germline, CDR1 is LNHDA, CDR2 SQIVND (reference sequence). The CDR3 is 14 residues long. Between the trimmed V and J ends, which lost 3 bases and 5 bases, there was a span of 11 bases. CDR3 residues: CASSMDTTYQPQHF. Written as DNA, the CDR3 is TGTGCCAGTAGTATGGACACCACATATCAGCCCCAGCATTTT.

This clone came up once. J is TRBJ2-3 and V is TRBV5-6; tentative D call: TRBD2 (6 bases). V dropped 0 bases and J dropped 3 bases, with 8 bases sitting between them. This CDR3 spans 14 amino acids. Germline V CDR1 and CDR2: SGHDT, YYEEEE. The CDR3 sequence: CASSLARGTDTQYF. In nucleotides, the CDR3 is TGTGCCAGCAGCTTGGCCCGGGGGACAGATACGCAGTATTTT.

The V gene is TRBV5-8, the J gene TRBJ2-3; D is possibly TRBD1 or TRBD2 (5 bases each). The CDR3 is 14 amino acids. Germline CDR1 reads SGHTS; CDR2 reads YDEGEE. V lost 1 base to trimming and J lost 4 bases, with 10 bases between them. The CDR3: CASSLIGAPDTQYF. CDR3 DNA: TGTGCCAGCAGCTTGATCGGGGCCCCAGATACGCAGTATTTT.

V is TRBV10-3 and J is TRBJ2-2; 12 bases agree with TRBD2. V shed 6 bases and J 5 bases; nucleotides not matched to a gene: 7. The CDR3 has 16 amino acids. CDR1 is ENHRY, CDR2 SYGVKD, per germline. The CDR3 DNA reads TGTGCCATCAGGGCAGGGGGGACTAGCGGGACCGGGGAGCTGTTTTTT. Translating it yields CAIRAGGTSGTGELFF.

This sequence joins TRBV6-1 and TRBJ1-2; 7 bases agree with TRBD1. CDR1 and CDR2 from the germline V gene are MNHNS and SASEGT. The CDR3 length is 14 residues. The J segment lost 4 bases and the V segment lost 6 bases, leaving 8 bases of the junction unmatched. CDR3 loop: CASSESWDSYGYTF. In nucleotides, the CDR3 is TGTGCCAGCAGCGAATCGTGGGACAGCTATGGCTACACCTTC.